One and the same sample provided the 28 T cell receptor beta chains below, sequenced in a study of shared clonotypes between healthy human individuals. TCRdb's copy holds only in-frame clones and misses some; the assay was immunoSEQ multiplex PCR. Counted here are about 1 million clones, roughly 75% occurring once; the ten biggest clones make up around 1.5%. Sequences were obtained from memory CD4+ T cells sorted from blood. Subset: CD45RA-negative fraction. Every receptor here comes from a man between 18 and 35 years old in good health.

The J gene is TRBJ2-2, the V gene TRBV11-2; D call uncertain. V was shortened by 0 bases and J by 5 bases, with 4 bases between the two germline ends. CDR3 length equals 13 residues. The germline V gene encodes CDR1 SGHAT and CDR2 FQNNGV. The CDR3 nucleotides are TGTGCCAGCAGCTTAGATCGTACCGGGGAGCTGTTTTTT. Translating gives CASSLDRTGELFF.

The chain joins TRBV19 to TRBJ1-2, with unresolved D. CDR1 LNHDA and CDR2 SQIVND come from the germline V gene (reference sequence). The length of the CDR3 is 12 residues. V dropped 2 bases and J dropped 7 bases, with 8 bases sitting between them. CDR3 sequence: CASSIPGIGYTF. CDR3 nucleotide sequence: TGTGCCAGTAGTATACCGGGGATTGGCTACACCTTC.

In this sample, this clone turned up a few times. J is TRBJ1-2 and V is TRBV6-5; 8 bases are shared with TRBD1. The trim removed 0 bases at V and 0 bases at J, leaving 3 bases unmatched. The germline V gene encodes CDR1 MNHEY and CDR2 SVGAGI. The CDR3 consists of 16 residues. CDR3 coding DNA: TGTGCCAGCAGTTACTCTACAGGGGGTGCTAACTATGGCTACACCTTC. It translates to CASSYSTGGANYGYTF.

This clone was picked up a small number of times. This CDR3 is also generated by other DNA sequences in the sample. This chain joins TRBV5-5 and TRBJ2-7; D remains unclear. The ends were cut back, 1 base at V and 2 bases at J, with 4 bases in the middle. This CDR3 is built from 12 residues. From germline, CDR1 is SGHKS and CDR2 YYEKEE (reference sequence). The CDR3 here is CASSLTTYEQYF. In nucleotides, the CDR3 is TGTGCCAGCAGCTTGACCACCTACGAGCAGTACTTC.

The chain recombines TRBV13 with TRBJ2-5; no clear D. The CDR3 is 16 residues long. Trimming removed 2 bases at V and 2 bases at J, with 15 bases between. The V gene's germline CDR1 is PRHDT and CDR2 FYEKMQ (reference sequence). The CDR3 protein is CASSLFGGRVQETQYF. Written as DNA, the CDR3 is TGTGCCAGCAGCTTATTTGGTGGTCGGGTGCAAGAGACCCAGTACTTC.

In regard to this clone: Other DNA sequences in this sample translate to the same CDR3. The DNA of the CDR3 is TGCGCCAGCAGCTTGGAGGCGGGACTAGCCAAAAACATTCAGTACTTC. It specifies CASSLEAGLAKNIQYF. The chain combines TRBV5-1 with TRBJ2-4; D perhaps matches TRBD2 (6 bases). The germline V and J ends were trimmed by 0 bases and 0 bases, with 10 bases remaining between them. Germline V gives CDR1 SGHRS, CDR2 YFSETQ. The CDR3 is 16 amino acids.

This sequence joins TRBV6-1 and TRBJ2-1, with TRBD2 as a possible D gene (6 bases). Trimming took off 6 bases at V and 0 bases at J, with 12 bases between the two ends. Germline CDR1 MNHNS, CDR2 SASEGT. The CDR3 loop spans 15 amino acids. The chain's CDR3 is CASREGVSSYNEQFF. In DNA, the CDR3 is TGTGCCAGCAGGGAGGGTGTCAGCTCCTACAATGAGCAGTTCTTC.

This clone turned up a few times. The chain employs TRBV5-1 and TRBJ2-5; D might be TRBD2 (6 bases). Trimming pared 0 bases from V and 4 bases from J, leaving 7 bases between. The CDR3 runs to 13 residues. Germline V CDR1 and CDR2: SGHRS, YFSETQ. The CDR3 DNA follows: TGCGCCAGCAGCTTGGTCGGGAGAGAGACCCAGTACTTC. It yields the protein CASSLVGRETQYF.

The table lists this clone with a count of one. The gene calls are TRBV7-2 and TRBJ1-2; the D is unclear. The V and J ends lost 5 bases and 0 bases respectively, with 10 bases between them. CDR1 is SGHTA, CDR2 FQGNSA, per germline. CDR3 length: 14 residues. The CDR3 DNA reads TGTGCCAGCAGCACCGGACTCGCTAACTATGGCTACACCTTC. It codes for CASSTGLANYGYTF.

The J gene is TRBJ2-5, the V gene TRBV15; D may match TRBD1 or TRBD2 (5 bases each). The V gene lost 1 base and the J gene lost 3 bases, with 12 bases spanning the gap. CDR3 length: 15 residues. CDR1 is LNHNV and CDR2 is YYDKDF in the germline V gene (reference sequence). This chain's CDR3 is CATSRAPGPKETQYF. CDR3 DNA sequence: TGTGCCACCAGCAGAGCCCCGGGACCAAAAGAGACCCAGTACTTC.

In this sample, this clone turned up a few times. The V gene is TRBV10-1, the J gene TRBJ1-5; tentatively, D is TRBD1 (5 bases). CDR3 length equals 13 residues. Trimming shortened V by 2 bases and J by 9 bases, and 11 bases separated the two germline ends. From germline, CDR1 is WNHNN and CDR2 SYGVQD (reference sequence). CDR3: CASSEEGTRPQHF. The CDR3 DNA sequence: TGCGCCAGCAGTGAGGAAGGGACCAGGCCCCAGCATTTT.

The chain carries TRBV27 and TRBJ2-4; D not resolved. The CDR3 covers 13 residues. Germline CDR1 reads MNHEY; CDR2 reads SMNVEV (reference sequence). V lost 6 bases, J lost 0 bases, and 6 bases lay in between. The chain's CDR3 is CASRDGAKNIQYF. The CDR3 DNA follows: TGTGCCAGCAGGGACGGAGCCAAAAACATTCAGTACTTC.

The rearrangement uses TRBV30 and TRBJ1-5, with D possibly being TRBD1 (6 bases). The germline V gene encodes CDR1 GTSNPN and CDR2 SVGIG (reference sequence). The V end lost 1 base, the J end lost 5 bases, and 9 bases lay between the germline ends. The CDR3 contains 13 residues. CDR3: CAWSEGGDQPQHF. CDR3 nucleotides: TGTGCCTGGAGTGAAGGGGGAGATCAGCCCCAGCATTTT.

The gene calls are TRBV5-4 and TRBJ1-2, with a weak D call TRBD1 (5 bases). This CDR3 comprises 15 residues. The germline V gene has CDR1 SGHNT and CDR2 YYREEE (reference sequence). Trimming shortened V by 0 bases and J by 0 bases, and 9 bases separated the two germline ends. CDR3 sequence reads: CASSLAGTTNYGYTF. The CDR3, as DNA: TGTGCCAGCAGCTTGGCCGGGACCACTAACTATGGCTACACCTTC.

The V gene is TRBV5-3, the J gene TRBJ2-5; the match to TRBD1 covers 9 bases. TRBV5-3 is classed as an ORF, of uncertain function. With 4 bases clipped from V and 4 bases from J, the junction kept 5 bases outside the gene matches. The CDR3 runs to 14 residues. CDR3 sequence (DNA): TGTGCCAGAAGCGTAACAGGGGGCGCAGAGACCCAGTACTTC. Translation gives CARSVTGGAETQYF.

The chain employs TRBV11-2 and TRBJ1-2, with TRBD1 matching 8 bases. The CDR3 is 17 residues long. The V segment lost 0 bases and the J segment 4 bases; nucleotides outside the gene matches: 10. The V gene's germline CDR1 is SGHAT and CDR2 FQNNGV. In DNA, the CDR3 is TGTGCCAGCAGCTTAGACGTACAGGGGGGACAGTTCTATGGCTACACCTTC. It specifies CASSLDVQGGQFYGYTF.

This sequence joins TRBV29-1 and TRBJ2-3, with 13 bases matching TRBD2. Germline trimming cut 7 bases from V and 4 bases from J; bases unmatched to any gene: 8. The CDR3 extends over 15 amino acids. CDR1 and CDR2 from the germline V gene are SQVTM and ANQGSEA. The CDR3 sequence is CSAKSGTSGADTQYF. CDR3 DNA sequence: TGCAGCGCTAAATCCGGGACTAGCGGGGCAGATACGCAGTATTTT.

V is TRBV21-1 and J is TRBJ2-3; the DNA was not compared with TRBD2, the D call given in the table. TRBV21-1 is shown as a pseudogene. This CDR3 is built from 15 residues. In DNA form, the CDR3 reads TGTGCCCGCATCAGGAGGGAGCGGTTCCAAGATACGCAGTATTTT. It translates to CARIRRERFQDTQYF.

The V and J genes are TRBV12-5 and TRBJ1-3, with 7 bases lining up with TRBD1. In germline, CDR1 is LGHNT, CDR2 FRNRAP. The CDR3 consists of 15 residues. V lost 5 bases and J lost 2; bases outside the gene matches: 6. CDR3 nucleotides: TGTGCTAGTGGTCTAGCGACAGGGCCTGGAAACACCATATATTTT. It specifies CASGLATGPGNTIYF.

V and J are TRBV16 and TRBJ2-7; D tentatively fits TRBD1 or TRBD2 (6 bases each). The V gene's germline CDR1 is KGHSY and CDR2 FQNENV. The CDR3 is 14 amino acids. V was clipped by 4 bases and J by 2 bases, with 12 bases between them. CDR3 bases: TGTGCCAGCAGCCTAAAGGGGGGCCCCTACGAGCAGTACTTC. This codes for CASSLKGGPYEQYF.

The table lists this clone with many counts. This chain joins TRBV18 and TRBJ2-1, with unresolved D. Germline V gene data show CDR1 as KGHSH and CDR2 as LQKENI. V was cut by 2 bases and J by 4 bases, with 6 bases left in between. The length of the CDR3 is 13 residues. CDR3 DNA: TGTGCCAGCTCACCAACCCGTTACAATGAGCAGTTCTTC. It translates to CASSPTRYNEQFF.

This chain connects TRBV6-1 to TRBJ2-1, with unresolved D. The germline gives CDR1 MNHNS, CDR2 SASEGT. This CDR3 has 16 amino acids. Deletions cut 1 base from V and 1 base from J, with 11 bases between. The CDR3 DNA is TGTGCCAGCAGTGAAGACGTCGGTCTATCCTACAATGAGCAGTTCTTC. Encoded protein: CASSEDVGLSYNEQFF.

The chain has TRBV2 and TRBJ1-2; D is undetermined. Germline CDR1 SNHLY, CDR2 FYNNEI. This CDR3 is 14 amino acids long. V shed 1 base and J shed 0 bases, with 6 bases lying between them. CDR3 coding DNA: TGTGCCAGCAGTGAAGGGCCAACTAACTATGGCTACACCTTC. Translated, it gives CASSEGPTNYGYTF.

There are a few counts of this clone. This chain uses TRBV5-8 with TRBJ1-2, with D unclear. Trimming shortened V by 0 bases and J by 5 bases, and 11 bases separated the two germline ends. CDR1 SGHTS and CDR2 YDEGEE come from the germline V gene. The CDR3 has 14 amino acids. In nucleotides, the CDR3 is TGTGCCAGCAGCTTGGTTTTAGAGACTTATGGCTACACCTTC. Its translation is CASSLVLETYGYTF.

The chain joins TRBV11-2 to TRBJ2-7, with D possibly TRBD1 on 6 matching bases. The CDR3 is 13 amino acids. CDR1 and CDR2 (germline): SGHAT, FQNNGV. V lost 8 bases and J 4 bases, leaving 15 bases between the germline ends. The CDR3 nucleotides read TGTGCCAGCGGAACAGGGTCTATTTACGAGCAGTACTTC. Translating gives CASGTGSIYEQYF.

This chain links TRBV28 with TRBJ1-5; 8 nucleotides line up with TRBD1. CDR1 and CDR2 (germline): MDHEN, SYDVKM. The ends lost 1 base at V and 7 bases at J; junction bases unmatched: 6. The CDR3 is 15 amino acids. CDR3 DNA sequence: TGTGCCAGCAGTTTATTCGGGACAGGAGTGCAGCCCCAGCATTTT. It codes for CASSLFGTGVQPQHF.

This clone was recorded only once. The chain employs TRBV5-1 and TRBJ2-2; a possible D gene is TRBD2 (5 bases). This CDR3 has 14 amino acids. The V end lost 5 bases, the J end lost 3 bases, and 11 bases lay between the germline ends. Germline-derived CDR1 and CDR2 are SGHRS and YFSETQ. CDR3 sequence: CASRRLADTGELFF. The CDR3 region has the DNA TGCGCCAGCAGGCGGCTAGCAGACACCGGGGAGCTGTTTTTT.

Many counts were recorded for this clone. This sequence joins TRBV7-3 and TRBJ2-3, with D unresolved. The V gene lost 2 bases and the J gene lost 6 bases, with 15 bases spanning the gap. CDR3 size: 15 residues. Germline V gives CDR1 SGHTA, CDR2 FQGTGA. CDR3 sequence: CASSLEARQLDTQYF. The CDR3 bases are TGTGCCAGCAGCTTAGAAGCCAGGCAGCTGGATACGCAGTATTTT.